These T cell receptor beta chains were read from a single sample in a study of blood T cell repertoires in COVID-19. Produced via immunoSEQ multiplex PCR; TCRdb's table is partial and in-frame only. The sample has approximately 170,000 clones; 81% are singletons. The sequenced sample was peripheral blood. These receptors were obtained from a man aged 55 to 70 with active or convalescent COVID-19. Each CDR3 is given with its conserved first and last residue. Each record gives: V gene, clone size, J gene, D gene, CDR3 protein, CDR3 DNA. D genes are given only for firm matches. Not all rows give a size; the values are once, few, many and, for expanded clones, a class.

TRBV3-1/TRBV3-2	NA	TRBJ2-3	TRBD2	CASAPGLAQDTQYF	TGTGCCAGTGCTCCGGGACTAGCCCAAGATACGCAGTATTTT
TRBV19	NA	TRBJ1-1	TRBD1	CATRDRANTEAFF	TGTGCCACCCGGGACAGGGCGAACACTGAAGCTTTCTTT
TRBV6-5	NA	TRBJ1-4	TRBD1	CARGDRASYEKLFF	TGTGCCAGGGGGGACAGGGCTTCATACGAAAAACTGTTTTTT
TRBV28	NA	TRBJ2-3	TRBD2	CASSLAGGPSADTQYF	TGTGCCAGCAGTTTAGCGGGAGGGCCGTCAGCAGATACGCAGTATTTT
TRBV19	NA	TRBJ1-4	TRBD1	CASSPTGTGYEKLFF	TGTGCCAGTAGTCCCACCGGGACAGGGTATGAAAAACTGTTTTTT
TRBV21-1	NA	TRBJ1-5	NA	CASSKMETGFRPQHF	TGTGCCAGCAGCAAAATGGAGACAGGCTTTCGGCCCCAGCATTTT
TRBV19	NA	TRBJ1-5	NA	CASSTQAGQPQHF	TGTGCCAGTAGTACTCAGGCTGGTCAGCCCCAGCATTTT
TRBV6-6	few	TRBJ1-5	NA	CASFRGGNQPQHF	TGTGCCAGTTTCCGGGGAGGCAATCAGCCCCAGCATTTT
TRBV27	NA	TRBJ2-7	TRBD2	CASSLSGLAGYPAYEQYF	TGTGCCAGCAGTTTATCGGGACTAGCGGGGTACCCCGCCTACGAGCAGTACTTC
TRBV28	NA	TRBJ2-2	NA	CASSLRTGELFF	TGTGCCAGCAGTTTGCGCACCGGGGAGCTGTTTTTT
TRBV6-1	NA	TRBJ2-3	NA	CASSERGEGVDTQYF	TGTGCCAGCAGTGAAAGGGGGGAGGGGGTGGATACGCAGTATTTT
TRBV11-2	NA	TRBJ2-6	NA	CASSRIGGSGANVLTF	TGTGCCAGCAGTAGAATAGGGGGCTCTGGGGCCAACGTCCTGACTTTC
TRBV5-3	few	TRBJ1-1	TRBD1	CAREVCDRGWTEAFF	TGTGCCAGAGAGGTATGTGACAGGGGATGGACTGAAGCTTTCTTT
TRBV24-1	once	TRBJ1-5	TRBD1	CATSDPGQGGPGPQHF	TGTGCCACCAGTGATCCGGGACAGGGGGGCCCGGGGCCCCAGCATTTT
TRBV24-1	NA	TRBJ2-5	TRBD2	CATSDSLAGHLGETQYF	TGTGCCACCAGTGATTCTCTAGCGGGACACTTGGGCGAGACCCAGTACTTC
TRBV2	NA	TRBJ2-7	NA	CASNWVEADSYEQYF	TGTGCCAGCAATTGGGTCGAAGCGGATTCCTACGAGCAGTACTTC
TRBV7-8	NA	TRBJ2-7	TRBD2	CASSLARLAGGSYEQYF	TGTGCCAGCAGCTTAGCGAGGCTAGCGGGGGGCTCCTACGAGCAGTACTTC
TRBV29-1	NA	TRBJ1-1	TRBD1	CSDRQGETEAFF	TGCAGCGACCGACAGGGGGAGACTGAAGCTTTCTTT
TRBV3-1/TRBV3-2	few	TRBJ1-2	NA	CASTPGAADGYTF	TGTGCCAGCACGCCGGGAGCGGCGGATGGCTACACCTTC
TRBV11-2	NA	TRBJ2-3	NA	CASSLTGYGFADTQYF	TGTGCCAGCAGCTTGACCGGGTACGGGTTCGCAGATACGCAGTATTTT
TRBV10-3	NA	TRBJ2-5	NA	CAISGVSQETQYF	TGTGCCATCAGTGGTGTCAGCCAAGAGACCCAGTACTTC
TRBV6-6	once	TRBJ2-1	TRBD2	CATKLAGASDEQFF	TGTGCCACTAAACTAGCGGGAGCGAGCGATGAGCAGTTCTTC
TRBV14	NA	TRBJ2-2	TRBD2	CASSRLGGSTGELFF	TGTGCCAGCAGCCGCCTCGGGGGGAGCACCGGGGAGCTGTTTTTT
TRBV21-1	NA	TRBJ2-3	NA	CASSKWGQPDTDTQYF	TGTGCCAGCAGCAAATGGGGACAGCCAGACACAGATACGCAGTATTTT
TRBV10-2	NA	TRBJ2-3	TRBD1	CASTNTNRGPDTQYF	TGCGCCAGCACAAACACTAACAGGGGTCCAGATACGCAGTATTTT
TRBV5-1	NA	TRBJ2-1	NA	CATRLSAGDEQFF	TGCGCCACCCGCCTGTCCGCGGGCGATGAGCAGTTCTTC
TRBV9	once	TRBJ2-2	NA	CASSVVGGTGELFF	TGTGCCAGCAGCGTAGTTGGGGGGACCGGGGAGCTGTTTTTT
TRBV6-5	NA	TRBJ2-4	NA	CASSFLSRDKGDIQYF	TGTGCCAGCAGTTTTCTAAGCCGGGACAAGGGGGACATTCAGTACTTC
TRBV3-1/TRBV3-2	NA	TRBJ1-3	NA	CASSQGTALGNTIYF	TGTGCCAGCAGCCAAGGGACTGCACTAGGAAACACCATATATTTT
TRBV6-1	NA	TRBJ1-6	NA	CASSEQVQLPNSPLHF	TGTGCCAGCAGTGAACAGGTGCAGCTTCCAAATTCACCCCTCCACTTT
TRBV3-1/TRBV3-2	NA	TRBJ2-1	NA	CASSPDQGLANEQFF	TGTGCCAGCAGCCCAGATCAGGGGCTTGCGAATGAGCAGTTCTTC
TRBV29-1	once	TRBJ2-3	NA	CSVVRAEIITDTQYF	TGCAGCGTTGTGAGGGCGGAAATAATCACAGATACGCAGTATTTT
TRBV7-9	once	TRBJ2-3	NA	CASSLDQSTDTQYF	TGTGCCAGCAGCTTAGATCAGAGCACAGATACGCAGTATTTT
TRBV4-1	once	TRBJ2-4	TRBD1	CASSQEQGAKNIQYF	TGCGCCAGCAGCCAAGAACAGGGGGCCAAAAACATTCAGTACTTC
TRBV4-1	NA	TRBJ2-1	TRBD2	CASSQVGGLAGVYEQFF	TGCGCCAGCAGCCAAGTAGGGGGACTAGCGGGAGTGTATGAGCAGTTCTTC
TRBV5-1	NA	TRBJ1-6	TRBD1	CASSLSSTGRNSPLHF	TGCGCCAGCAGCCTATCTTCGACAGGGCGAAATTCACCCCTCCACTTT
TRBV7-9	NA	TRBJ1-1	NA	CASSLGTTEAFF	TGTGCCAGCAGCTTAGGGACTACTGAAGCTTTCTTT
TRBV7-9	NA	TRBJ2-7	TRBD1	CASSLAGQAYEQYF	TGTGCCAGCAGCTTAGCAGGACAGGCCTACGAGCAGTACTTC
TRBV27	NA	TRBJ2-1	TRBD2	CASSHSGRSSYNEQFF	TGTGCCAGCAGTCATAGCGGGAGGAGCTCCTACAATGAGCAGTTCTTC
TRBV11-2	NA	TRBJ2-5	TRBD1	CASSLRTGGISETQYF	TGTGCCAGCAGCTTAAGGACAGGGGGCATTTCAGAGACCCAGTACTTC
TRBV5-6	NA	TRBJ2-1	NA	CASTLGQNNEQFF	TGTGCCAGCACCCTGGGGCAGAACAATGAGCAGTTCTTC
TRBV11-2	NA	TRBJ2-6	NA	CASSLTGASGANVLTF	TGTGCCAGCAGCCTGACAGGCGCCTCTGGGGCCAACGTCCTGACTTTC
TRBV25-1	NA	TRBJ2-1	TRBD1	CASLGWTGENEQFF	TGTGCCAGCCTTGGGTGGACAGGGGAAAATGAGCAGTTCTTC
TRBV7-9	NA	TRBJ2-7	NA	CASSLVQSYEQYF	TGTGCCAGCAGCTTAGTACAGTCGTACGAGCAGTACTTC
TRBV6-5	NA	TRBJ1-6	TRBD1	CASTRDRTSPLHF	TGTGCCAGCACGCGGGACAGAACCTCACCCCTCCACTTT
TRBV5-1	NA	TRBJ2-7	NA	CASTTGPGGDEQYF	TGCGCCAGTACTACCGGGCCCGGAGGGGACGAGCAGTACTTC
TRBV21-1	NA	TRBJ1-1	NA	CASSKDPFGTEVSTEAFF	TGTGCCAGCAGCAAAGATCCGTTCGGGACAGAGGTTTCCACTGAAGCTTTCTTT
TRBV19	NA	TRBJ2-1	TRBD1	CASSLPSTGRVNEQFF	TGTGCCAGTAGTCTACCCTCGACAGGGAGAGTCAATGAGCAGTTCTTC
TRBV5-6	few	TRBJ1-5	NA	CASSASGRGANQPQHF	TGTGCCAGCAGCGCGTCGGGACGGGGGGCCAATCAGCCCCAGCATTTT